This T cell receptor beta chain emerged from a study of blood T cell repertoires in COVID-19. The CDR3 sequence is 15 residues long. Trimming pared 0 bases from V and 10 bases from J, leaving 13 bases between. Germline V gene lookup returns CDR1 LGHDT and CDR2 YNNKEL (reference sequence). Some clones are missing from TCRdb's copy, which holds only in-frame ones; the method was immunoSEQ multiplex PCR. The sample has approximately 200,000 clones; approximately 90% are singletons. This clonotype originated in a man aged 70 or older with active or convalescent COVID-19. The specimen was peripheral blood. The rearrangement uses TRBV3-1 (or the pseudogene TRBV3-2) and TRBJ1-6; tentatively, D is TRBD1 (5 bases). CDR3 nucleotides: TGTGCCAGCAGCCAAGATTTTCGGGGGTTCTCACCCCTCCACTTT. As protein: CASSQDFRGFSPLHF.